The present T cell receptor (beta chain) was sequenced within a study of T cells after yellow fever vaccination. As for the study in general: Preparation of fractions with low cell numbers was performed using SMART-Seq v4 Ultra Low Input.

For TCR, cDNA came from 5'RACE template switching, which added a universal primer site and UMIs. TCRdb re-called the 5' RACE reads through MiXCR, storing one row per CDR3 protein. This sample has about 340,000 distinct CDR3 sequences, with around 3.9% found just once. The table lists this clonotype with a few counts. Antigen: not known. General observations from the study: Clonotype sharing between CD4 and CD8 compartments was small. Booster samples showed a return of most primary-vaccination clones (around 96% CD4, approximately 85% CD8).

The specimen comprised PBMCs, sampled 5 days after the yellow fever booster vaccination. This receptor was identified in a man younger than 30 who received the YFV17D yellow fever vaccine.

CDR3 DNA: TGTGCCAGCAGGGGGGGGTTCTCTGGGGCCAACGTCCTGACTTTC. Residues: CASRGGFSGANVLTF. The chain combines TRBV6-1 with TRBJ2-6; TRBD2 agrees at 7 bases. With V trimmed by 6 bases and J by 0 bases, 2 bases remained unmatched. Germline CDR1 is MNHNS and CDR2 is SASEGT. The CDR3 consists of 15 residues.